This is a list of T cell receptor beta chains from one sample in a study of blood T cell repertoires in COVID-19. Only in-frame clones appear in the TCRdb table, and some are missing; sequencing was by immunoSEQ multiplex PCR. The sample includes about 330,000 clones, over 75% of them seen just once. Sequencing input: PBMCs or T cells enriched from blood (not recorded which). The receptors come from a young woman who had recovered from COVID-19. CDR3s include the opening cysteine and the closing phenylalanine or tryptophan. A D gene is named only where the DNA matches it firmly. Expanded clones are given a class, and other clones once, few, many or no size at all.

j_gene: TRBJ2-7; abundance: few; d_gene: -; v_gene: TRBV30; CDR3aa: CAFEADYEQYF; CDR3nt: TGTGCCTTTGAGGCGGACTACGAGCAGTACTTC
j_gene: TRBJ2-5; abundance: -; d_gene: -; v_gene: TRBV10-1; CDR3aa: CASSPGLAQETQYF; CDR3nt: TGCGCCAGCAGCCCCGGACTGGCTCAAGAGACCCAGTACTTC
j_gene: TRBJ1-1; abundance: -; d_gene: -; v_gene: TRBV18; CDR3aa: CASSPQTFEAFF; CDR3nt: TGTGCCAGCTCACCACAAACTTTTGAAGCTTTCTTT
j_gene: TRBJ1-2; abundance: -; d_gene: -; v_gene: TRBV28; CDR3aa: CASRQGSYTF; CDR3nt: TGTGCCAGCAGGCAGGGCAGCTACACCTTC
j_gene: TRBJ2-3; abundance: -; d_gene: -; v_gene: TRBV5-1; CDR3aa: CASSPGLSVDTQYF; CDR3nt: TGCGCCAGCAGCCCGGGACTTTCCGTAGATACGCAGTATTTT
j_gene: TRBJ1-3; abundance: -; d_gene: -; v_gene: TRBV15; CDR3aa: CATSRVAGGKIHSGNTIYF; CDR3nt: TGTGCCACCAGCAGAGTGGCGGGGGGCAAGATTCACTCTGGAAACACCATATATTTT
j_gene: TRBJ1-1; abundance: -; d_gene: -; v_gene: TRBV16; CDR3aa: CASSLGAGAMNTEAFF; CDR3nt: TGTGCCAGCAGCCTGGGGGCAGGGGCCATGAACACTGAAGCTTTCTTT
j_gene: TRBJ2-5; abundance: -; d_gene: TRBD1; v_gene: TRBV27; CDR3aa: CASTQTQGASETQYF; CDR3nt: TGTGCCAGCACCCAGACACAGGGGGCATCAGAGACCCAGTACTTC
j_gene: TRBJ1-1; abundance: -; d_gene: TRBD1; v_gene: TRBV4-2; CDR3aa: CASSRPGQGGGAFF; CDR3nt: TGTGCCAGCAGCCGGCCGGGACAGGGTGGGGGGGCTTTCTTT
j_gene: TRBJ1-2; abundance: -; d_gene: TRBD1; v_gene: TRBV29-1; CDR3aa: CSVEARGQGYGYTF; CDR3nt: TGCAGCGTTGAAGCCAGGGGGCAGGGGTATGGCTACACCTTC
j_gene: TRBJ1-4; abundance: -; d_gene: TRBD1; v_gene: TRBV19; CDR3aa: CASRHPGGVAEKLFF; CDR3nt: TGTGCCAGTAGACATCCAGGGGGAGTTGCAGAAAAACTGTTTTTT
j_gene: TRBJ1-2; abundance: -; d_gene: TRBD1; v_gene: TRBV12-3/TRBV12-4; CDR3aa: CASSSGQRSYTF; CDR3nt: TGTGCCAGCAGTTCGGGACAGCGAAGCTACACCTTC
j_gene: TRBJ2-3; abundance: -; d_gene: -; v_gene: TRBV5-1; CDR3aa: CASSLRSGSTDTQYF; CDR3nt: TGCGCCAGCAGCTTGAGGTCGGGTAGCACAGATACGCAGTATTTT
j_gene: TRBJ2-1; abundance: few; d_gene: TRBD2; v_gene: TRBV9; CDR3aa: CASSFQAGGLYEQFF; CDR3nt: TGTGCCAGCAGCTTCCAAGCGGGGGGGCTCTATGAGCAGTTCTTC
j_gene: TRBJ2-5; abundance: -; d_gene: -; v_gene: TRBV5-1; CDR3aa: CASSSGQLTQETQYF; CDR3nt: TGCGCCAGCAGCTCTGGACAGCTCACACAAGAGACCCAGTACTTC
j_gene: TRBJ2-1; abundance: many; d_gene: TRBD1; v_gene: TRBV4-3; CDR3aa: CASSQELRTGTHNEQFF; CDR3nt: TGCGCCAGCAGCCAAGAATTGCGGACAGGGACCCACAATGAGCAGTTCTTC
j_gene: TRBJ2-7; abundance: -; d_gene: TRBD1; v_gene: TRBV28; CDR3aa: CASTTGQASYEQYF; CDR3nt: TGTGCCAGCACGACGGGACAGGCTTCCTACGAGCAGTACTTC
j_gene: TRBJ2-2; abundance: once; d_gene: TRBD1; v_gene: TRBV7-2; CDR3aa: CASRGTGGESGELFF; CDR3nt: TGTGCCAGCAGGGGGACAGGGGGCGAGAGCGGGGAGCTGTTTTTT
j_gene: TRBJ2-3; abundance: -; d_gene: TRBD2; v_gene: TRBV28; CDR3aa: CASSFGSGGVDTQYF; CDR3nt: TGTGCCAGCAGTTTCGGTAGCGGGGGCGTCGATACGCAGTATTTT
j_gene: TRBJ2-3; abundance: -; d_gene: TRBD1; v_gene: TRBV19; CDR3aa: CASSGTGGSDTQYF; CDR3nt: TGTGCCAGTAGCGGGACAGGGGGCTCAGATACGCAGTATTTT
j_gene: TRBJ2-1; abundance: -; d_gene: TRBD1; v_gene: TRBV27; CDR3aa: CATQGVVYNEQFF; CDR3nt: TGTGCCACCCAGGGGGTAGTATACAATGAGCAGTTCTTC
j_gene: TRBJ2-3; abundance: -; d_gene: -; v_gene: TRBV29-1; CDR3aa: CSVSPSTDTQYF; CDR3nt: TGCAGCGTTTCTCCCAGCACAGATACGCAGTATTTT
j_gene: TRBJ1-5; abundance: -; d_gene: TRBD1; v_gene: TRBV19; CDR3aa: CASSGLRGQGAGYQPQHF; CDR3nt: TGTGCCAGCTCTGGACTTAGGGGACAGGGGGCGGGTTATCAGCCCCAGCATTTT
j_gene: TRBJ2-7; abundance: -; d_gene: -; v_gene: TRBV9; CDR3aa: CASSVMAAGEQYF; CDR3nt: TGTGCCAGCAGCGTAATGGCCGCGGGCGAGCAGTACTTC
j_gene: TRBJ1-2; abundance: -; d_gene: -; v_gene: TRBV30; CDR3aa: CAWSVYPGGIKDSPHYGYTF; CDR3nt: TGTGCCTGGAGTGTTTACCCGGGGGGGATAAAAGACTCCCCCCACTATGGCTACACCTTC
j_gene: TRBJ2-1; abundance: -; d_gene: TRBD2; v_gene: TRBV28; CDR3aa: CATGERGGSYNEQFF; CDR3nt: TGTGCCACTGGTGAGCGGGGGGGGTCCTACAATGAGCAGTTCTTC
j_gene: TRBJ1-6; abundance: -; d_gene: -; v_gene: TRBV27; CDR3aa: CASSSPRGGGDNSPLHF; CDR3nt: TGTGCCAGCAGTTCCCCCCGGGGAGGCGGAGATAATTCACCCCTCCACTTT
j_gene: TRBJ2-1; abundance: -; d_gene: -; v_gene: TRBV19; CDR3aa: CASTRQGSYNEQFF; CDR3nt: TGTGCCAGTACGAGGCAGGGATCCTACAATGAGCAGTTCTTC
j_gene: TRBJ2-1; abundance: once; d_gene: -; v_gene: TRBV30; CDR3aa: CAWMPQYEQFF; CDR3nt: TGTGCCTGGATGCCACAGTATGAGCAGTTCTTC
j_gene: TRBJ1-2; abundance: once; d_gene: TRBD1; v_gene: TRBV7-9; CDR3aa: CASSILGDSYGYTF; CDR3nt: TGTGCCAGCAGCATATTAGGGGACAGCTATGGCTACACCTTC
j_gene: TRBJ2-3; abundance: -; d_gene: -; v_gene: TRBV5-4; CDR3aa: CASSLRGRDTDTQYF; CDR3nt: TGTGCCAGCAGCTTGAGGGGGCGGGACACAGATACGCAGTATTTT
j_gene: TRBJ2-7; abundance: -; d_gene: -; v_gene: TRBV5-6; CDR3aa: CASSSATGAHEQYF; CDR3nt: TGTGCCAGCAGCTCCGCGACAGGAGCCCACGAGCAGTACTTC
j_gene: TRBJ2-3; abundance: -; d_gene: TRBD2; v_gene: TRBV10-1; CDR3aa: CASSESSGGPDTQYF; CDR3nt: TGCGCCAGCAGTGAGAGTAGCGGGGGGCCAGATACGCAGTATTTT
j_gene: TRBJ1-3; abundance: -; d_gene: -; v_gene: TRBV23-1; CDR3aa: CASSQSGSGASGNTIYF; CDR3nt: TGCGCCAGCAGTCAATCTGGTAGCGGTGCCTCTGGAAACACCATATATTTT
j_gene: TRBJ1-3; abundance: few; d_gene: TRBD1; v_gene: TRBV9; CDR3aa: CASSVSGTGAGNTIYF; CDR3nt: TGTGCCAGCAGCGTCAGCGGCACAGGGGCTGGAAACACCATATATTTT
j_gene: TRBJ1-1; abundance: -; d_gene: -; v_gene: TRBV6-1; CDR3aa: CASSEGLDTEAFF; CDR3nt: TGTGCCAGCAGTGAAGGTCTTGACACTGAAGCTTTCTTT
j_gene: TRBJ2-1; abundance: -; d_gene: TRBD1; v_gene: TRBV29-1; CDR3aa: CSVDGGGQGLNEQFF; CDR3nt: TGCAGCGTGGACGGGGGAGGACAGGGTCTGAATGAGCAGTTCTTC
j_gene: TRBJ2-2; abundance: once; d_gene: TRBD1; v_gene: TRBV5-1; CDR3aa: CASSGAIDRDTGELFF; CDR3nt: TGCGCCAGCAGCGGTGCTATCGACAGGGACACCGGGGAGCTGTTTTTT
j_gene: TRBJ1-1; abundance: -; d_gene: -; v_gene: TRBV29-1; CDR3aa: CSVRTDLNTEAFF; CDR3nt: TGCAGCGTTAGGACAGATCTGAACACTGAAGCTTTCTTT
j_gene: TRBJ1-1; abundance: once; d_gene: TRBD1; v_gene: TRBV7-9; CDR3aa: CASSFRQGKNTEAFF; CDR3nt: TGTGCCAGCAGCTTTCGACAGGGGAAGAACACTGAAGCTTTCTTT
j_gene: TRBJ1-2; abundance: -; d_gene: -; v_gene: TRBV7-2; CDR3aa: CASSYTGITPLGYTF; CDR3nt: TGTGCCAGCAGCTATACAGGGATTACTCCCCTTGGCTACACCTTC
j_gene: TRBJ2-1; abundance: -; d_gene: TRBD2; v_gene: TRBV7-6; CDR3aa: CASSLLAGGQHNEQFF; CDR3nt: TGTGCCAGCAGCTTACTAGCGGGGGGGCAGCACAATGAGCAGTTCTTC
j_gene: TRBJ1-1; abundance: once; d_gene: -; v_gene: TRBV5-1; CDR3aa: CASSLVQLNTEAFF; CDR3nt: TGCGCCAGCAGCTTGGTACAGCTGAACACTGAAGCTTTCTTT
j_gene: TRBJ1-2; abundance: -; d_gene: TRBD1; v_gene: TRBV7-6; CDR3aa: CASSPGTAANYGYTF; CDR3nt: TGTGCCAGCAGCCCCGGGACAGCCGCTAACTATGGCTACACCTTC
j_gene: TRBJ1-5; abundance: -; d_gene: -; v_gene: TRBV19; CDR3aa: CASTAGGERHQPQHF; CDR3nt: TGTGCCAGTACCGCGGGGGGGGAACGGCATCAGCCCCAGCATTTT